What follows are 28 T cell receptor delta chains derived from one specimen sequenced in a study of Vδ1+ human thymocytes. Study results and limitations: In the thymus, TRG and TRD repertoires looked highly polyclonal with Gaussian CDR3 lengths.

RNA was extracted from the cells and then reverse transcribed. CDR3 amplicons came from multiplex PCR with pooled V-gene forward and constant-region reverse primers. TCRdb applied CATT to the multiplex PCR reads for clone calling. Counted here are roughly 55,000 delta-chain clones, approximately 15% occurring once; the ten biggest clones make up 0.5% to 0.55%. These receptors' antigens are unknown. The sample comprised Vdelta1+ gamma-delta thymocytes from the thymus. Subset here: FACS-sorted CD3+ TCRalphabeta- TCRVdelta1+ TCRVdelta2- thymocytes. The source is a boy under two years old who had congenital heart surgery.

This clone has only a few counts. The chain employs TRDV1 and TRDJ1; TRDD3 agrees at 10 bases. CDR3 length: 18 amino acids. The trim removed 2 bases at V and 9 bases at J, leaving 18 bases unmatched. Germline V CDR1 and CDR2: TSWWSYY, QGS. CDR3 nucleotide sequence: TGTGCTCTTGGGGAATCCTCTTCCTACCAGGGGGATACGCCTGAACTCATCTTT. Its translation is CALGESSSYQGDTPELIF.

The V and J genes are TRDV1 and TRDJ1, with D uncertain. In germline, CDR1 is TSWWSYY, CDR2 QGS. Trimming took 0 bases from V and 0 from J, leaving 8 bases between them. The CDR3 contains 15 residues. CDR3 loop: CALGELVDDTDKLIF. The CDR3 DNA follows: TGTGCTCTTGGGGAACTGGTAGATGACACCGATAAACTCATCTTT.

This clone appeared a few times. The chain combines TRDV1 with TRDJ1, with D perhaps TRDD3 (6 bases). The CDR3 consists of 19 residues. CDR1 and CDR2 from the germline V gene are TSWWSYY and QGS. Trimming cost V 2 bases and J 0 bases, with 22 bases left between them. CDR3 in DNA: TGTGCTCTTGGGGAAGAGGTGTGGGGGCCCCGCACGTACACCGATAAACTCATCTTT. Its translation: CALGEEVWGPRTYTDKLIF.

This chain joins TRDV1 and TRDJ1; D is uncertain. Trimming pared 4 bases from V and 1 base from J, leaving 13 bases between. The CDR3 consists of 15 residues. Germline loops: CDR1 TSWWSYY, CDR2 QGS. CDR3 in DNA: TGTGCTCTTGGGGTACCCCTAAGTAGCACCGATAAACTCATCTTT. This codes for CALGVPLSSTDKLIF.

V gene TRDV1 combines with J gene TRDJ1, with 7 bases that match TRDD3. V gave up 1 base and J gave up 9 bases; unmatched junction bases: 14. The CDR3 totals 16 residues. CDR1 and CDR2 (germline): TSWWSYY, QGS. For the CDR3, the DNA is TGTGCTCTTGGGGAACCCGATCTACTGGGGCATACCGAACTCATCTTT. Its translation is CALGEPDLLGHTELIF.

The chain uses TRDV1 and TRDJ1; 13 bases are a match to TRDD3. This CDR3 is 20 amino acids long. The germline CDR1 and CDR2 sequences are TSWWSYY and QGS. V was pared by 2 bases and J by 0 bases, with 12 bases of the junction left unmatched. The CDR3 nucleotides are TGTGCTCTTGGGGAATTACAATCCCATACTGGGGGATACGACACCGATAAACTCATCTTT. This sequence encodes CALGELQSHTGGYDTDKLIF.

This clone appeared a few times. The chain links TRDV1 to TRDJ1, with 7 bases fitting TRDD3. Per the germline V gene, CDR1 is TSWWSYY and CDR2 is QGS. Unmatched junction bases numbered 24, after V lost 2 bases and J lost 6 bases. This CDR3 is 20 amino acids long. CDR3 sequence (DNA): TGTGCTCTTGGGGAAAGGCCTTCTGAGGATAAGTGGGGGACGCTGAATAAACTCATCTTT. Translating gives CALGERPSEDKWGTLNKLIF.

This clone was counted between two and nine times. This rearrangement joins TRDV1 to TRDJ1; 9 bases fit TRDD3. This CDR3 has 18 amino acids. Germline trimming cut 1 base from V and 6 bases from J; bases unmatched to any gene: 15. CDR1 and CDR2 (germline): TSWWSYY, QGS. The CDR3 loop reads CALGEPDHSYWGTYKLIF. CDR3 in DNA: TGTGCTCTTGGGGAACCCGATCATTCCTACTGGGGGACCTATAAACTCATCTTT.

V and J are TRDV1 and TRDJ1, with D perhaps TRDD3 (6 bases). The germline V gene encodes CDR1 TSWWSYY and CDR2 QGS. This CDR3 region has 17 residues. The V and J ends lost 2 bases and 9 bases respectively, with 25 bases between them. The CDR3 DNA follows: TGTGCTCTTGGGGAAATGTTGCAGCTGGGGATCGGCTCGCAACTCATCTTT. It specifies CALGEMLQLGIGSQLIF.

This clone was picked up a small number of times. The chain has TRDV1 and TRDJ1, with 9 bases fitting TRDD3. V trimming: 3 bases; J trimming: 0 bases; junction bases outside the gene matches: 20. Germline values: CDR1 TSWWSYY, CDR2 QGS. The CDR3 has 21 residues. The CDR3 spells CALGDPVSYTVLGDNTDKLIF. The CDR3 coding sequence is TGTGCTCTTGGGGATCCGGTTTCTTATACAGTACTGGGGGACAACACCGATAAACTCATCTTT.

The sample holds a few counts of this clone. The chain employs TRDV1 and TRDJ1; 7 positions match TRDD3. The trim removed 3 bases at V and 0 bases at J, leaving 16 bases unmatched. The CDR3 has 19 residues. Germline V CDR1 and CDR2: TSWWSYY, QGS. CDR3 residues: CALGDSLTGVLPHTDKLIF. The CDR3, as DNA: TGTGCTCTTGGGGATTCACTTACTGGGGTTCTGCCCCACACCGATAAACTCATCTTT.

This sequence joins TRDV1 and TRDJ1; TRDD3 matches at 13 bases. With 0 bases clipped from V and 0 bases from J, the junction kept 16 bases outside the gene matches. Germline values: CDR1 TSWWSYY, CDR2 QGS. The CDR3 extends over 22 amino acids. This CDR3 is CALGELSLRGVLGDTYTDKLIF. The DNA of the CDR3 is TGTGCTCTTGGGGAACTTAGCCTACGGGGGGTACTGGGGGATACGTACACCGATAAACTCATCTTT.

This clone was counted a few times. J is TRDJ1 and V is TRDV1; 10 nucleotides line up with TRDD3. Looked up from germline, CDR1 is TSWWSYY and CDR2 is QGS. The V and J ends lost 5 bases and 0 bases, in that order; junction bases with no gene match: 21. This CDR3 has 21 amino acids. CDR3 sequence: CALGPTSYSSSTGGYTDKLIF. CDR3 in DNA: TGTGCTCTTGGGCCCACTTCCTACTCCTCCTCTACTGGGGGATACACCGATAAACTCATCTTT.

This clone came up a few times. The rearrangement uses TRDV1 and TRDJ1; 9 positions agree with TRDD3. The V and J ends lost 6 bases and 0 bases, in that order; junction bases with no gene match: 38. Germline V gene sequence: CDR1 TSWWSYY, CDR2 QGS. This CDR3 has 26 residues. The CDR3 region has the DNA TGTGCTCTTGGCGCTCTTTCAGCAAACTTGGGAGAGTACTGGGGGAAACGTGGGTTATACACCGATAAACTCATCTTT. As protein: CALGALSANLGEYWGKRGLYTDKLIF.

This clone was observed a few times. The chain combines TRDV3 with TRDJ1, with 9 nucleotides matching TRDD3. Trimming cost V 5 bases and J 8 bases; bases outside gene matches: 33. This CDR3 has 20 amino acids. Germline V gene sequence: CDR1 TVYSNPD, CDR2 GDNSRS (reference sequence). DNA of the CDR3: TGTGCCCCCAACCCCCACATCCGTCGGTACTGGGGGACCTCGGATAGGAAACTCATCTTT. This gives the protein CAPNPHIRRYWGTSDRKLIF.

This clone turned up a few times. The chain links TRDV1 to TRDJ1; D perhaps matches TRDD3 (5 bases). The length of the CDR3 is 18 residues. Germline CDR1 reads TSWWSYY; CDR2 reads QGS. V gave up 5 bases and J gave up 0 bases, with 22 bases separating them. CDR3 nucleotides: TGTGCTCTTGGGAACCAATCTCCCACGTGGGGTTACACCGATAAACTCATCTTT. As protein: CALGNQSPTWGYTDKLIF.

This clone was recorded a few times. This chain links TRDV1 with TRDJ1; the D is unclear. Germline CDR1 reads TSWWSYY; CDR2 reads QGS. V was cut by 2 bases and J by 4 bases, with 26 bases left in between. This CDR3 spans 19 amino acids. CDR3 residues: CALGEFSHPHPGEGDKLIF. The CDR3 nucleotides are TGTGCTCTTGGGGAATTTTCCCATCCCCACCCGGGTGAGGGCGATAAACTCATCTTT.

This clone was counted between two and nine times. The V gene is TRDV1, the J gene TRDJ2; D gene ambiguous. Germline lookup yields CDR1 TSWWSYY and CDR2 QGS. Trimming stripped 1 base from V and 4 bases from J, with 10 bases between. This CDR3 contains 15 residues. CDR3 region: CALGERSRGTAQLFF. The CDR3 DNA follows: TGTGCTCTTGGGGAACGCTCACGTGGGACAGCACAACTCTTCTTT.

This clone has just a few counts. The chain is built from TRDV1 and TRDJ1; TRDD3 aligns across 9 bases. The junction had 10 bases not matched to a gene; V was cut back by 1 base and J by 4 bases. CDR1 and CDR2 (germline): TSWWSYY, QGS. The CDR3 is 17 residues long. CDR3 sequence reads: CALGEPHYTGGLDKLIF. The DNA for the CDR3 is TGTGCTCTTGGGGAACCCCACTACACTGGGGGACTCGATAAACTCATCTTT.

This chain uses TRDV1 with TRDJ1, with 8 bases aligning to TRDD3. V was clipped by 0 bases and J by 0 bases; unmatched bases: 24. Germline CDR1 reads TSWWSYY; CDR2 reads QGS. CDR3 size: 23 residues. CDR3 nucleotides: TGTGCTCTTGGGGAACTTTGCCTTCCCCCACATAGGCCTGGGGGACAGTACACCGATAAACTCATCTTT. Protein sequence: CALGELCLPPHRPGGQYTDKLIF.

The rearrangement links TRDV1 to TRDJ1; TRDD3 might be the D (5 bases). The V end was cut by 5 bases, the J end by 0 bases, with 16 bases between. Germline V CDR1 and CDR2: TSWWSYY, QGS. This CDR3 contains 16 residues. The CDR3 DNA sequence: TGTGCTCTTGGGTCCCACTGGAGGGTGTACACCGATAAACTCATCTTT. Protein product: CALGSHWRVYTDKLIF.

This clone was observed a handful of times. The chain recombines TRDV1 with TRDJ1; D remains ambiguous. This CDR3 is 16 amino acids long. In germline, CDR1 is TSWWSYY, CDR2 QGS. V lost 0 bases and J 1 base, leaving 12 bases between the germline ends. The CDR3 spells CALGELLPGTTDKLIF. The CDR3, as DNA: TGTGCTCTTGGGGAACTCCTCCCGGGAACCACCGATAAACTCATCTTT.

This clone came up a few times. The chain uses TRDV1 and TRDJ1, with unresolved D. Looked up from germline, CDR1 is TSWWSYY and CDR2 is QGS. There are 14 residues in the CDR3. V was trimmed by 2 bases and J by 2 bases, leaving 9 bases between them. The CDR3 loop is CALGEMCATDKLIF. In DNA, the CDR3 is TGTGCTCTTGGGGAAATGTGTGCTACCGATAAACTCATCTTT.

This chain uses TRDV1 with TRDJ1; TRDD3 aligns across 10 bases. The CDR3 length is 25 residues. V dropped 2 bases and J dropped 0; count of bases not matched to a gene: 30. Germline CDR1 and CDR2: TSWWSYY and QGS. The DNA of the CDR3 is TGTGCTCTTGGGGAAAAGGTCGATTTTTGCCTTCCTTCTACTGGGGGATTATGGAACACCGATAAACTCATCTTT. Translating gives CALGEKVDFCLPSTGGLWNTDKLIF.

This clone was counted only a few times. The gene calls are TRDV1 and TRDJ1; TRDD2 matches 8 bases. Losses at the gene ends were 2 bases for V and 4 bases for J; bases not matched to a gene: 42. The CDR3 covers 27 residues. The germline CDR1 and CDR2 sequences are TSWWSYY and QGS. CDR3 region: CALGENPPSYSQFVWGQIIHGLDKLIF. As DNA, the CDR3 is TGTGCTCTTGGGGAAAACCCTCCTTCCTATTCGCAATTCGTCTGGGGACAAATAATACACGGGCTCGATAAACTCATCTTT.

There are a few counts of this clone. The V and J genes are TRDV1 and TRDJ1; TRDD3 agrees at 8 bases. The CDR3 runs to 19 residues. The ends lost 0 bases at V and 7 bases at J; junction bases unmatched: 19. Looked up from germline, CDR1 is TSWWSYY and CDR2 is QGS. The CDR3 region has the DNA TGTGCTCTTGGGGAACTAAACGTCGGGGATCGATGGGGGATCACTAAACTCATCTTT. Translation gives CALGELNVGDRWGITKLIF.

The chain employs TRDV1 and TRDJ1; no reliable D call. Germline-derived CDR1 and CDR2 are TSWWSYY and QGS. V lost 4 bases and J 0 bases, leaving 9 bases between the germline ends. This CDR3 contains 14 residues. CDR3 nucleotides: TGTGCTCTTGGGGCCCTAGTTTACACCGATAAACTCATCTTT. This gives the protein CALGALVYTDKLIF.

In its sample, this clone was seen a few times. The chain combines TRDV1 with TRDJ1; 12 positions match TRDD3. Trimming cost V 4 bases and J 2 bases; bases outside gene matches: 20. Germline values: CDR1 TSWWSYY, CDR2 QGS. The CDR3 is 21 residues long. CDR3 nucleotide sequence: TGTGCTCTTGGGGGGCCTTCCTACTTTTTACTGGGGGATACCGATACCGATAAACTCATCTTT. Encoded protein: CALGGPSYFLLGDTDTDKLIF.